One and the same sample provided the 18 T cell receptor beta chains below, sequenced in a study of blood T cell repertoires in COVID-19. The protocol was immunoSEQ multiplex PCR, while the TCRdb copy is restricted to in-frame clones and leaves out a portion. The sample lists 95,000 to 150,000 clones; 70% to 85% were seen once. Sequenced material: peripheral blood. These TCRs come from a woman aged 70 to 79 with acute or convalescent COVID-19.

The gene calls are TRBV19 and TRBJ1-2; TRBD1 matches 7 bases. CDR1 is LNHDA, CDR2 SQIVND, per germline (reference sequence). Trimming took 4 bases from V and 4 from J; bases not matched to a gene: 6. The CDR3 is 14 amino acids. CDR3 amino acids: CASSTGQVSYGYTF. The CDR3 DNA reads TGTGCCAGTAGTACCGGACAGGTTTCCTATGGCTACACCTTC.

This rearrangement joins TRBV7-9 to TRBJ1-6; tentative D call: TRBD1 (5 bases). V was pared by 2 bases and J by 10 bases, with 12 bases between. Germline CDR1 and CDR2: SEHNR and FQNEAQ (reference sequence). This CDR3 spans 14 amino acids. DNA for the CDR3: TGTGCCAGCAGCTTAAAGTGGGGGGGATCACCCCTCCACTTT. The encoded protein is CASSLKWGGSPLHF.

The V and J genes are TRBV7-2 and TRBJ2-3, with TRBD2 identical over 12 bases. The CDR3 has 17 residues. CDR1 is SGHTA and CDR2 is FQGNSA in the germline V gene. The V and J ends lost 5 bases and 3 bases, in that order; junction bases with no gene match: 9. Here the CDR3 reads CASSPPNLAGGTDTQYF. The CDR3 nucleotides read TGTGCCAGCAGCCCCCCCAATCTAGCGGGGGGGACAGATACGCAGTATTTT.

This chain links TRBV7-6 with TRBJ2-3; the D gene is possibly TRBD2 (6 bases). The ends were cut back, 5 bases at V and 2 bases at J, with 11 bases in the middle. The CDR3 is made up of 14 amino acids. CDR1 is SGHVS, CDR2 FNYEAQ, per germline. The CDR3 DNA follows: TGTGCCAGCAGCGCATTACTAGCCACAGATACGCAGTATTTT. Residues: CASSALLATDTQYF.

This chain joins TRBV27 and TRBJ1-2, with D perhaps TRBD1 (6 bases). Germline V lookup: CDR1 MNHEY, CDR2 SMNVEV (reference sequence). V was trimmed by 0 bases and J by 8 bases, leaving 13 bases between them. This CDR3 region has 14 residues. In nucleotides, the CDR3 is TGTGCCAGCAGTTTATCGTACAGGGTGGGCGGCTACACCTTC. It translates to CASSLSYRVGGYTF.

The J gene is TRBJ1-5, the V gene TRBV7-2; a possible D gene is TRBD1 (6 bases). The CDR3 extends over 14 amino acids. V was shortened by 3 bases and J by 7 bases, with 13 bases between the two germline ends. Germline V gives CDR1 SGHTA, CDR2 FQGNSA. The CDR3 region is CASSFTGTGQPQHF. The CDR3 DNA reads TGTGCCAGCAGCTTTACAGGGACGGGACAGCCCCAGCATTTT. The full variable domain, in which reference TRBV7-2 and TRBJ1-5 provide the parts outside the CDR3, is GAGVSQSPSNKVTEKGKDVELRCDPISGHTALYWYRQSLGQGLEFLIYFQGNSAPDKSGLPSDRFSAERTGGSVSTLTIQRTQQEDSAVYLCASSFTGTGQPQHFGDGTRLSIL.

V is TRBV6-5 and J is TRBJ1-2, with 8 bases identical to TRBD1. The CDR3 runs 16 residues. The germline gives CDR1 MNHEY, CDR2 SVGAGI. V shed 2 bases and J 4 bases; nucleotides not matched to a gene: 9. The chain's CDR3 is CASSYGSTGALYGYTF. For the CDR3, the DNA is TGTGCCAGCAGTTACGGATCGACAGGGGCCCTCTATGGCTACACCTTC.

The chain combines TRBV5-1 with TRBJ2-5; possible D gene TRBD2, 6 bases. Per germline, CDR1 SGHRS and CDR2 YFSETQ. V shed 0 bases and J shed 5 bases, with 14 bases lying between them. The CDR3 runs 15 residues. The CDR3 sequence: CASSLGTGTGETQYF. CDR3 in DNA: TGCGCCAGCAGCTTGGGAACCGGGACTGGGGAGACCCAGTACTTC.

The rearrangement joins TRBV7-9 to TRBJ2-1; no firm D call. The ends were cut back, 1 base at V and 7 bases at J, with 5 bases in the middle. CDR3 length equals 12 residues. Germline V lookup: CDR1 SEHNR, CDR2 FQNEAQ (reference sequence). The CDR3 reads CASSLVRNEQFF. DNA of the CDR3: TGTGCCAGCAGCTTAGTGAGAAATGAGCAGTTCTTC. Full variable domain (outside the CDR3, taken from reference TRBV7-9 and TRBJ2-1): DTGVSQNPRHKITKRGQNVTFRCDPISEHNRLYWYRQTLGQGPEFLTYFQNEAQLEKSRLLSDRFSAERPKGSFSTLEIQRTEQGDSAMYLCASSLVRNEQFFGPGTRLTVL.

This chain uses TRBV5-1 with TRBJ1-1; 8 bases fit TRBD1. J was trimmed by 1 base and V by 3 bases; bases with no gene match: 8. The CDR3 is 16 residues long. Germline CDR1 SGHRS, CDR2 YFSETQ. In DNA, the CDR3 is TGCGCCAGCAGCTCCAATGCCGGACAGGGGAACACTGAAGCTTTCTTT. It specifies CASSSNAGQGNTEAFF.

The J gene is TRBJ1-2, the V gene TRBV16, with D possibly TRBD1 on 6 matching bases. The germline CDR1 and CDR2 sequences are KGHSY and FQNENV. The length of the CDR3 is 16 residues. Trimming pared 4 bases from V and 0 bases from J, leaving 15 bases between. The CDR3 spells CASSLTGTPSNYGYTF. The DNA of the CDR3 is TGTGCCAGCAGCCTTACCGGGACACCTTCTAACTATGGCTACACCTTC.

The chain's CDR3 is CASSLILAGAQDQYF. Here the CDR3 DNA reads TGTGCCAGCAGCTTAATCCTAGCGGGGGCCCAGGACCAGTACTTC. The chain has TRBV7-9 and TRBJ2-5; the match to TRBD2 covers 10 bases. The V segment lost 2 bases and the J segment 10 bases; nucleotides outside the gene matches: 10. The CDR3 spans 15 residues. The germline CDR1 and CDR2 sequences are SEHNR and FQNEAQ (reference sequence).

The genes are TRBV6-2 or TRBV6-3 and TRBJ1-4; 10 bases fit TRBD1. The germline CDR1 and CDR2 sequences are MNHEY and SVGEGT. The CDR3 extends over 15 amino acids. V was pared by 5 bases and J by 7 bases, with 7 bases of the junction left unmatched. The CDR3 bases are TGTGCCAGCAGTAACCCGGGACAGGGGATTGAAAAACTGTTTTTT. Translated: CASSNPGQGIEKLFF.

The chain is built from TRBV5-8 and TRBJ2-7; 7 bases are shared with TRBD1. The CDR3 covers 13 residues. The V gene's germline CDR1 is SGHTS and CDR2 YDEGEE. Trimming cost V 5 bases and J 5 bases; bases outside gene matches: 7. CDR3 amino acids: CASRYRGSHEQYF. The CDR3 region has the DNA TGTGCCAGCAGGTACAGGGGATCCCACGAGCAGTACTTC.

This chain joins TRBV27 and TRBJ2-7; 12 positions agree with TRBD1. Trimming removed 4 bases from V and 7 bases from J; junction bases left unmatched: 5. This CDR3 region has 14 residues. Looked up from germline, CDR1 is MNHEY and CDR2 is SMNVEV (reference sequence). DNA for the CDR3: TGTGCCAGCAGTTCCGGGACAGGGGGCGGGGAGCAGTACTTC. Its protein product is CASSSGTGGGEQYF.

The chain joins TRBV6-5 to TRBJ1-5; D is perhaps TRBD1 (5 bases). CDR3 length: 16 amino acids. From germline, CDR1 is MNHEY and CDR2 SVGAGI. Trimming stripped 2 bases from V and 0 bases from J, with 11 bases between. The CDR3 DNA reads as TGTGCCAGCAGTTACCCCGACAGTATTAGCAATCAGCCCCAGCATTTT. This translates into CASSYPDSISNQPQHF.

The CDR3 coding sequence is TGTGCCAGCAGCAAAGCAGCTAGCGGGGGTCATGATGAGCAGTTCTTC. The encoded protein is CASSKAASGGHDEQFF. The rearrangement links TRBV21-1 to TRBJ2-1; the table names TRBD2, a call not compared with the DNA. TRBV21-1 has pseudogene status. The CDR3 is 16 residues long.

The V gene is TRBV7-3, the J gene TRBJ1-4; 8 bases align to TRBD1. Germline-derived CDR1 and CDR2 are SGHTA and FQGTGA. The ends lost 3 bases at V and 2 bases at J; junction bases unmatched: 2. The CDR3 is 15 residues long. CDR3 in amino acids: CASSLDRATNEKLFF. DNA of the CDR3: TGTGCCAGCAGCTTGGACAGGGCCACTAATGAAAAACTGTTTTTT.